What follows describes a single T cell receptor (beta chain). Its recognized antigen is unknown. No quality values exist for individual bases; no much larger clone is one base distant. This sample is drawn from a study of immune evolution from preneoplasia to lung adenocarcinoma (dated by TCRdb to the early 2020s). Context from the whole study: Immune contexture across lung adenocarcinoma precursors and invasive adenocarcinoma was profiled using immune gene expression, TCR sequencing and multiplex immunofluorescence. Resected precursor lesions (AAH, AIS, MIA) and invasive adenocarcinomas were each compared against paired morphologically normal lung tissue. Sample size was based on specimen availability rather than a prior power calculation. The immune data were combined with whole exome sequencing and methylation data from the same cohort of nodules. In total, the cohort included 50 to 65 patients with pulmonary nodules, all of whom underwent surgical resection. The TCR sequencing data were obtained from 45 to 60 patients. It was reported in the study that 100 to 110 samples were used for TCR sequencing. POLYSOLVER was used to infer Class I HLA alleles from exome data, while LOHHLA was used to detect allele-specific HLA loss.

Resection was performed on patients in Japan or China between the mid-2010s and the late 2010s. Two lung cancer pathologists independently confirmed the histologic diagnosis of each case on H&E slides. DNA was isolated from FFPE tissue using the AllPrep DNA/RNA FFPE Kit. TCR beta CDR3 regions were sequenced from DNA using the immunoSEQ hsTCRbeta Kit. Processing in the source paper ran as follows. TCR sequencing data were analysed with the ImmunoSEQ Analyzer. T cell clonality was defined as 1 minus Pielou's evenness computed on productive rearrangements. The inverse Simpson index, applied to productive templates, was used to measure T cell diversity. T cell density was TCR beta template counts normalized to usable DNA, estimated by amplifying and sequencing housekeeping genes. TCR metrics were compared across histologic stages using two-sided Kruskal-Wallis tests. Imported from immuneACCESS, the table was reduced by TCRdb to in-frame sequences with V and J called. These copies leave out some clones; in studies compared against another copy, an unresolved V gene accounts for under half, and the cause of the remainder is not known. The DNA was the basis for D and trimming; V, J and clone size are from that table. In this sample the table shows about 5,000 clones, approximately 86% of which occur a single time. The ten largest clonotypes hold less than 25% of the sample.

Spanning cysteine to phenylalanine, the CDR3 consists of 13 amino acids. Kept here is only the CDR3 DNA, which spans 39 bases and is read in frame from base 1. The germline V gene provides CDR1 SGHVS and CDR2 FQNEAQ. V ends up 1 base short and J 6 bases short, with an unmatched junction base count of 2. Study-level results and caveats: The findings reflected association rather than direct causation, and larger cohorts with long-term follow-up and longitudinal biopsies were considered necessary. Normal lung had the highest top T cell clone frequencies, and these frequencies appeared to fall progressively from AAH through AIS, MIA and invasive adenocarcinoma. The highest clonality was observed in normal lung, whereas higher T cell density and diversity but lower clonality appeared to be present in later-stage lesions. Because every patient came from Japan and China, how well the results apply to Western populations was uncertain.

The sequence is built from TRBV7-8 and TRBJ2-7, with 8 central nucleotides matching TRBD1. The source material was FFPE adjacent normal lung tissue. This sequence originates from a donor at least 70 years old with lung adenocarcinoma. The sequenced DNA is TGTGCCAGCAGCTTAGGGACAGGGACCGAGCAGTACTTC. Its amino acids are CASSLGTGTEQYF.